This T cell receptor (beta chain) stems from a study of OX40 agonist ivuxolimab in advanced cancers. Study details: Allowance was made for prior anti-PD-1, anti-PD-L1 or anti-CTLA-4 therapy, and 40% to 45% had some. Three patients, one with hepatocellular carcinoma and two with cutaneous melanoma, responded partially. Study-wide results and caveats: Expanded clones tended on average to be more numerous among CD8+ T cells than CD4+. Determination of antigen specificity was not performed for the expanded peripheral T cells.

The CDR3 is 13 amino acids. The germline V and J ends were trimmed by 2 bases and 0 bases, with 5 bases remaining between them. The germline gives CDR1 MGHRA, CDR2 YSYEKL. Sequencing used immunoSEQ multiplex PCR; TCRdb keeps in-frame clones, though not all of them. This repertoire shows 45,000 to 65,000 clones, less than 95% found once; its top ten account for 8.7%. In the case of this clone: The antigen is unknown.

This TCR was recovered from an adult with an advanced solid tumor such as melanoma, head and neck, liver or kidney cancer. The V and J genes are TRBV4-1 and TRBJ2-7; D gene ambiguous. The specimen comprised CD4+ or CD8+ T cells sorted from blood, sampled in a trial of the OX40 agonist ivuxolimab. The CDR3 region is CASSQTTSYEQYF. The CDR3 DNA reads TGCGCCAGCAGCCAAACCACCTCCTACGAGCAGTACTTC.